This TCR beta chain was obtained from a study of blood T cell repertoires in COVID-19 (dated by TCRdb to between 2020 and 2021). Regarding the research as a whole: Samples from collaborators originated in the United States, Italy and Spain and spanned both the acute and convalescent phases of COVID-19. The material from the prospective study consisted of cDNA or gDNA derived from T cells, B-cell-depleted T cells, or PBMCs. Subjects who had been exposed to COVID-19, were actively infected with it, or had recovered from it provided the deeply sampled blood TCRbeta repertoires that made up the dataset. The repertoires were made available in a free public database intended to serve as a resource for research on the immune response to SARS-CoV-2. Samples were obtained from the ongoing ImmuneRACE study (first 160 participants) and from about 1,300 subjects provided by 6 global collaborators. Nearly every sample came with metadata listing a de-identified subject ID, COVID-19 status, age in years and sex. HLA class I and class II types, where available, came from metadata supplied by the sample provider rather than from assay-based typing.

TCRbeta CDR3 regions were amplified from genomic DNA using the immunoSEQ Assay, a bias-controlled multiplex PCR. The authors processed their data as follows. The number of nucleated cells in each sample was estimated from the amplification of reference gene primers within the assay. To quantify the absolute abundance of each unique TCRbeta CDR3 rearrangement, sequence reads were collapsed and filtered. For each sample, productive Simpson clonality was calculated as the square root of Simpson's diversity index across productive rearrangements. In TCRdb, the immuneACCESS table is reduced to in-frame sequences with V and J assigned. These tables do not hold every clone; where another copy was compared, an unresolved V gene accounts for under half, and the others remain unexplained. V, J and clone size are taken as reported in that table, and D and trimming were inferred from the DNA itself. The sample includes approximately 210,000 clones, with almost 90% observed a single time. The ten largest make up roughly 14% of the sample.

V lost 4 bases and J lost 2 bases, and the count of bases not matched to a germline gene is 4. From the cysteine up to the phenylalanine, the CDR3 has a length of 15 residues. Here the CDR3 DNA is all that survives: 45 bases in frame from base 1. From the germline V gene, CDR1 is KGHDR and CDR2 is SFDVKD. Turning to this clone: What this receptor recognizes is not known. Per-nucleotide qualities are absent, and no much larger clonotype sits a single base away.

The full study reports these points: The amount of clinical and demographic metadata varied by source and participant and was provided uncurated.

Enrolling through a virtual design, the prospective study's participants ranged in age from roughly 18 to 90 years and lived across about two dozen United States geographic areas. In the prospective study, participants were assigned to cohorts based on the clinical history participants reported in a screening survey and a study questionnaire. In the prospective study, mobile phlebotomists collected whole blood, serum and a nasopharyngeal or oropharyngeal swab from each participant. Additional blood draws and questionnaires over an approximately two-month period could optionally be provided by prospective study participants. Blood samples from the prospective study were shipped frozen or at room temperature prior to DNA extraction.

Source material: PBMCs or T cells enriched from blood (not recorded which). Recombination linked TRBV24-1 to TRBJ2-7; 10 bases in between match TRBD1. This TCR derives from a woman in her fifties or sixties with acute COVID-19. CDR3 protein: CATSDRDRGTYEQYF. The nucleotide sequence reads as follows: TGTGCCACCAGTGACCGGGACAGGGGAACCTACGAGCAGTACTTC.